This T cell receptor (beta chain) was observed in a study of blood T cell repertoires in COVID-19. Whole-study context: Acute-phase and convalescent COVID-19 samples originated in the United States, Italy and Spain. Sources were T cells, B-cell-depleted T cells, or PBMCs; the material itself was cDNA or gDNA.

The CDR3 extends over 22 amino acids. Trimming took 3 bases from V and 1 from J, leaving 31 bases between them. Germline V gene data show CDR1 as SGDLS and CDR2 as YYNGEE. This clone was found once. How the authors handled the data: For nucleated cells, counts were estimated from reference gene primer amplification. Only in-frame clones appear in the TCRdb table, and some are missing; sequencing was by immunoSEQ multiplex PCR. Clone size and the V and J calls come from that table; the DNA yielded D and trimming. The sample shows around 620,000 clones, approximately 90% of them seen only once. What was sequenced was peripheral blood. This sequence joins TRBV9 and TRBJ2-2, with D perhaps matching TRBD1 (7 bases). This clonotype was sampled from a woman under 30 with acute or convalescent COVID-19. CDR3 in DNA: TGTGCCAGCAGCGGCGTCGGAGAGGGGGCGAAGGCGGGGAACCGGAACACCGGGGAGCTGTTTTTT. Translating gives CASSGVGEGAKAGNRNTGELFF.